The present T cell receptor (beta chain) was sequenced within a study of T cell responses to AZD1222 COVID-19 vaccine. Findings of the study overall: Clonal diversity may have been underestimated, and the donors were mostly white British, with more females than males.

Repertoires were generated with immunoSEQ multiplex PCR, while TCRdb's copy carries only in-frame clones and drops some. This table holds some 120,000 clones, approximately 85% found once. The V gene lost 6 bases and the J gene lost 7 bases, with 16 bases spanning the gap. CDR3 size: 14 residues. Germline CDR1 reads MDHEN; CDR2 reads SYDVKM. As to this clone: Its antigen is not known.

The starting material was peripheral blood, obtained 28 days after the second AZD1222 dose. The chain recombines TRBV28 with TRBJ1-5; D perhaps matches TRBD1 (5 bases). This clonotype was sampled from an adult who received the AZD1222 COVID-19 vaccine. The CDR3 DNA is TGTGCCAGCAGCCCGGGGGGGGAGGGCCAGCCCCAGCATTTT. This translates into CASSPGGEGQPQHF.